The next 22 T cell receptor beta chains were all read from a single sample in a study of blood T cell repertoires in COVID-19. Assay: immunoSEQ multiplex PCR; the TCRdb copy retains only in-frame clones and omits some. The table lists approximately 60,000 clones, around 85% of them singletons. Input material: peripheral blood. Every receptor here comes from a man aged 55 to 70 with acute or convalescent COVID-19.

V and J are TRBV5-1 and TRBJ2-1, with TRBD1 identical over 7 bases. The CDR3 is made up of 17 amino acids. Germline-derived CDR1 and CDR2 are SGHRS and YFSETQ. V was pared by 4 bases and J by 6 bases, with 16 bases of the junction left unmatched. In DNA, the CDR3 is TGCGCCAGCAGCACCGCTATAGGGGGCGCGTTCTCCAATGAGCAGTTCTTC. The encoded protein is CASSTAIGGAFSNEQFF.

The chain carries TRBV4-1 and TRBJ2-3; D unclear. The V gene lost 5 bases and the J gene lost 3 bases, with 3 bases spanning the gap. In germline, CDR1 is MGHRA, CDR2 YSYEKL. There are 11 residues in the CDR3. CDR3 loop: CASSSTDTQYF. CDR3 DNA: TGCGCCAGCAGCTCTACAGATACGCAGTATTTT.

V and J are TRBV4-1 and TRBJ2-3; TRBD2 aligns across 7 bases. The CDR3 is 16 residues long. Looked up from germline, CDR1 is MGHRA and CDR2 is YSYEKL. V trimming: 0 bases; J trimming: 6 bases; junction bases outside the gene matches: 9. The CDR3 coding sequence is TGCGCCAGCAGCCAAGATGGGGCTAGCGGATATGATACGCAGTATTTT. Its translation is CASSQDGASGYDTQYF.

This rearrangement joins TRBV30 to TRBJ2-7, with D perhaps matching TRBD2 (5 bases). The CDR3 has 14 residues. V was cut by 0 bases and J by 6 bases, with 15 bases left in between. In germline, CDR1 is GTSNPN, CDR2 SVGIG (reference sequence). The chain's CDR3 is CAWSVVGPRGEQYF. In nucleotides, the CDR3 is TGTGCCTGGAGTGTGGTGGGCCCACGGGGCGAGCAGTACTTC.

This clone appeared once. The chain recombines TRBV5-6 with TRBJ2-7; perhaps TRBD1 as D (6 bases). This CDR3 has 13 amino acids. Looked up from germline, CDR1 is SGHDT and CDR2 is YYEEEE. V lost 2 bases and J lost 4, with 10 bases in between. This CDR3 is CASSFGQTYEQYF. The CDR3 nucleotides read TGTGCCAGCAGCTTTGGACAGACTTACGAGCAGTACTTC.

The chain links TRBV2 to TRBJ2-1; TRBD2 agrees at 8 bases. The V gene end was trimmed by 6 bases and the J gene end by 7 bases; junction bases not matched to a gene: 11. Germline V gives CDR1 SNHLY, CDR2 FYNNEI. The CDR3 loop spans 15 amino acids. The CDR3 nucleotides are TGTGCCAGCAGGGTTAGCGGGATGCTGGGGAATGAGCAGTTCTTC. Encoded protein: CASRVSGMLGNEQFF.

The chain links TRBV28 to TRBJ1-2; D gene unclear. V gave up 2 bases and J gave up 2 bases, with 6 bases separating them. Germline CDR1 reads MDHEN; CDR2 reads SYDVKM. The length of the CDR3 is 13 residues. The CDR3 nucleotides are TGTGCCAGCAGTTTAGTAGTGAACTATGGCTACACCTTC. It codes for CASSLVVNYGYTF.

The rearrangement links TRBV5-1 to TRBJ2-7; 7 nucleotides match TRBD2. Germline V gives CDR1 SGHRS, CDR2 YFSETQ. The junction had 8 bases not matched to a gene; V was cut back by 4 bases and J by 4 bases. The CDR3 runs 14 residues. CDR3 sequence: CASSPQAGRYEQYF. DNA of the CDR3: TGCGCCAGCAGCCCCCAAGCGGGAAGGTACGAGCAGTACTTC. Supplemented by reference TRBV5-1 and TRBJ2-7, the full variable domain reads KAGVTQTPRYLIKTRGQQVTLSCSPISGHRSVSWYQQTPGQGLQFLFEYFSETQRNKGNFPGRFSGRQFSNSRSEMNVSTLELGDSALYLCASSPQAGRYEQYFGPGTRLTVT.

CDR3 sequence: CAWRRDSSYNSPLHF. In nucleotides, the CDR3 is TGTGCCTGGAGAAGGGACAGCTCCTATAATTCACCCCTCCACTTT. The chain employs TRBV30 and TRBJ1-6; 7 bases are shared with TRBD1. Germline V gives CDR1 GTSNPN, CDR2 SVGIG (reference sequence). This CDR3 region has 15 residues. After removal of 3 bases from V and 0 bases from J, the junction contained 2 bases not matched to a gene.

The rearrangement links TRBV5-1 to TRBJ2-7; 8 positions match TRBD1. Germline V gene lookup returns CDR1 SGHRS and CDR2 YFSETQ. The CDR3 totals 17 residues. The V segment lost 4 bases and the J segment 3 bases; nucleotides outside the gene matches: 15. CDR3 region: CASSIGDSGQVYYEQYF. The CDR3 coding sequence is TGCGCCAGCAGCATCGGAGACTCGGGACAGGTATACTACGAGCAGTACTTC.

This clone was found once. J is TRBJ2-3 and V is TRBV3-1 (or the pseudogene TRBV3-2); TRBD2 agrees at 7 bases. Unmatched junction bases numbered 8, after V lost 5 bases and J lost 3 bases. The germline CDR1 and CDR2 sequences are LGHDT and YNNKEL (reference sequence). This CDR3 spans 15 amino acids. The CDR3 loop is CASSYAGVRTDTQYF. The CDR3, as DNA: TGTGCCAGCAGCTACGCGGGAGTGAGGACAGATACGCAGTATTTT.

The chain joins TRBV11-2 to TRBJ1-1; D is possibly TRBD1 (5 bases). Germline V gene data show CDR1 as SGHAT and CDR2 as FQNNGV. V shed 1 base and J shed 3 bases, with 9 bases lying between them. The CDR3 spans 14 residues. The CDR3: CASSLVRGDTEAFF. For the CDR3, the DNA is TGTGCCAGCAGCTTAGTACGGGGGGACACTGAAGCTTTCTTT. Complete variable domain (other parts from reference TRBV11-2 and TRBJ1-1): EAGVAQSPRYKIIEKRQSVAFWCNPISGHATLYWYQQILGQGPKLLIQFQNNGVVDDSQLPKDRFSAERLKGVDSTLKIQPAKLEDSAVYLCASSLVRGDTEAFFGQGTRLTVV.

This sequence joins TRBV7-9 and TRBJ1-6; TRBD1 matches at 8 bases. This CDR3 is 16 amino acids long. V was clipped by 5 bases and J by 8 bases; unmatched bases: 11. From germline, CDR1 is SEHNR and CDR2 FQNEAQ (reference sequence). The CDR3 coding sequence is TGTGCCAGCAGCCATACCGCCGGGACAGGAGATTCACCCCTCCACTTT. The encoded protein is CASSHTAGTGDSPLHF. The complete variable domain, with remaining parts taken from reference TRBV7-9 and TRBJ1-6, reads DTGVSQNPRHKITKRGQNVTFRCDPISEHNRLYWYRQTLGQGPEFLTYFQNEAQLEKSRLLSDRFSAERPKGSFSTLEIQRTEQGDSAMYLCASSHTAGTGDSPLHFGNGTRLTVT.

This sequence joins TRBV10-3 and TRBJ2-6, with D maybe TRBD1 (6 bases). The germline V and J ends were trimmed by 6 bases and 0 bases, with 15 bases remaining between them. Germline V gene data show CDR1 as ENHRY and CDR2 as SYGVKD. The CDR3 runs to 17 residues. In DNA, the CDR3 is TGTGCCATCAGCCCGGGACAAAGCACCTCTGGGGCCAACGTCCTGACTTTC. It specifies CAISPGQSTSGANVLTF.

The chain combines TRBV7-2 with TRBJ1-6; 9 bases map to TRBD1. Unmatched junction bases numbered 3, after V lost 6 bases and J lost 0 bases. Germline values: CDR1 SGHTA, CDR2 FQGNSA. This CDR3 is 16 amino acids long. CDR3 protein: CASRPTGGSYNSPLHF. The DNA of the CDR3 is TGTGCCAGCAGGCCGACAGGGGGCTCCTATAATTCACCCCTCCACTTT.

This clone appeared a single time. The chain carries TRBV19 and TRBJ1-1; possible D gene TRBD1, 6 bases. The CDR3 covers 15 residues. CDR1 LNHDA and CDR2 SQIVND come from the germline V gene (reference sequence). V was cut by 3 bases and J by 0 bases, with 11 bases left in between. The CDR3 DNA reads as TGTGCCAGTAGTATCGATGACAGGATGAACACTGAAGCTTTCTTT. Translating gives CASSIDDRMNTEAFF.

V is TRBV11-3 and J is TRBJ1-1, with a tentative D call TRBD1 (6 bases). The germline V gene has CDR1 SGHNT and CDR2 YENEEA. The CDR3 spans 14 residues. The V and J ends lost 3 bases and 4 bases respectively, with 12 bases between them. CDR3 region: CASSLGQGGTEAFF. As DNA, the CDR3 is TGTGCCAGCAGCTTGGGACAAGGGGGCACTGAAGCTTTCTTT.

This sequence joins TRBV9 and TRBJ2-2; D not certain. The CDR3 runs to 16 residues. Germline values: CDR1 SGDLS, CDR2 YYNGEE. With 1 base removed from V and 3 bases from J, the gap between germline ends came to 13 bases. CDR3 loop: CASSVQLDSYTGELFF. CDR3 bases: TGTGCCAGCAGCGTACAACTCGACTCATACACCGGGGAGCTGTTTTTT.

The chain joins TRBV5-1 to TRBJ1-2; TRBD1 matches 8 bases. Trimming took 5 bases from V and 5 from J; bases not matched to a gene: 8. The CDR3 has 14 amino acids. The germline CDR1 and CDR2 sequences are SGHRS and YFSETQ. CDR3 region: CASRSLRTGYGYTF. CDR3 bases: TGCGCCAGCAGATCTCTGCGGACAGGGTATGGCTACACCTTC.

V gene TRBV18 combines with J gene TRBJ1-3; a weak D match, TRBD1 (6 bases). The germline gives CDR1 KGHSH, CDR2 LQKENI. V was cut by 3 bases and J by 0 bases, with 9 bases left in between. The CDR3 has 15 amino acids. The CDR3, as DNA: TGTGCCAGCTCACCTGGGACAACCTCTGGAAACACCATATATTTT. Translating it yields CASSPGTTSGNTIYF.

The genes are TRBV5-1 and TRBJ1-2; D unclear. This CDR3 is 14 amino acids long. V was clipped by 4 bases and J by 2 bases, with 12 bases between them. Per the germline V gene, CDR1 is SGHRS and CDR2 is YFSETQ. This chain's CDR3 is CASSALTGNYGYTF. As DNA, the CDR3 is TGCGCCAGCAGCGCATTGACGGGGAACTATGGCTACACCTTC. Looking up the rest from reference TRBV5-1 and TRBJ1-2 gives the full variable domain: KAGVTQTPRYLIKTRGQQVTLSCSPISGHRSVSWYQQTPGQGLQFLFEYFSETQRNKGNFPGRFSGRQFSNSRSEMNVSTLELGDSALYLCASSALTGNYGYTFGSGTRLTVV.

The chain couples TRBV28 to TRBJ1-2, with D unresolved. Trimming took 2 bases from V and 1 from J, leaving 11 bases between them. The CDR3 length is 15 residues. The germline V gene encodes CDR1 MDHEN and CDR2 SYDVKM. The CDR3 loop reads CASSLGSMLNYGYTF. CDR3 sequence (DNA): TGTGCCAGCAGTTTAGGGAGTATGCTTAACTATGGCTACACCTTC.